These T cell receptor beta chains were read from a single sample in a study of shared clonotypes between healthy human individuals. This table comes from immunoSEQ multiplex PCR, and its TCRdb copy is limited to in-frame clones, with some not included. In the table there are over 700,000 clones, over 60% of which are singletons. Sequencing was performed on memory CD4+ T cells sorted from blood. These TCRs come from a woman between 25 and 40 years old in good health. The CDR3 runs from the conserved cysteine through the conserved F or W. A D gene is named only where the DNA matches it firmly. Expanded clones get a size class; other rows say once, few or many, or leave the size out.

j_call: TRBJ2-3; d_call: TRBD2; cdr3_length: 15; clone_size: .; v_call: TRBV10-1; cdr3_aa: CASRASGASTDTQYF; cdr3_nt: TGCGCCAGCCGAGCTAGCGGGGCTAGCACAGATACGCAGTATTTT
j_call: TRBJ2-5; d_call: TRBD2; cdr3_length: 17; clone_size: .; v_call: TRBV7-3; cdr3_aa: CASSLMRVAGGVETQYF; cdr3_nt: TGTGCCAGCAGCTTAATGAGGGTAGCGGGAGGGGTAGAGACCCAGTACTTC
j_call: TRBJ1-3; d_call: .; cdr3_length: 14; clone_size: .; v_call: TRBV5-1; cdr3_aa: CASSPGTSGNTIYF; cdr3_nt: TGCGCCAGCAGCCCTGGGACCAGTGGAAACACCATATATTTT
j_call: TRBJ2-7; d_call: TRBD2; cdr3_length: 14; clone_size: .; v_call: TRBV28; cdr3_aa: CASIGPGGPGEQYF; cdr3_nt: TGTGCCAGCATCGGGCCGGGAGGGCCGGGGGAGCAGTACTTC
j_call: TRBJ2-7; d_call: .; cdr3_length: 13; clone_size: few; v_call: TRBV6-1; cdr3_aa: CASSERGVYEQYF; cdr3_nt: TGTGCCAGCAGTGAAAGGGGGGTCTACGAGCAGTACTTC
j_call: TRBJ1-1; d_call: .; cdr3_length: 18; clone_size: .; v_call: TRBV2; cdr3_aa: CASSGAANRQGLNTEAFF; cdr3_nt: TGTGCCAGCAGTGGGGCCGCAAATAGGCAGGGCCTTAACACTGAAGCTTTCTTT
j_call: TRBJ2-1; d_call: TRBD2; cdr3_length: 17; clone_size: few; v_call: TRBV2; cdr3_aa: CASSSPGLAEGYNEQFF; cdr3_nt: TGTGCCAGCAGTTCCCCGGGGCTAGCGGAGGGGTACAATGAGCAGTTCTTC
j_call: TRBJ2-1; d_call: .; cdr3_length: 11; clone_size: once; v_call: TRBV2; cdr3_aa: CAGGTTNEQFF; cdr3_nt: TGTGCCGGGGGGACCACCAATGAGCAGTTCTTC
j_call: TRBJ1-6; d_call: TRBD1; cdr3_length: 14; clone_size: .; v_call: TRBV27; cdr3_aa: CASSFTDRASPLHF; cdr3_nt: TGTGCCAGCAGTTTCACGGACAGGGCTTCACCCCTCCACTTT
j_call: TRBJ2-1; d_call: TRBD1; cdr3_length: 16; clone_size: .; v_call: TRBV5-1; cdr3_aa: CASSTPGTGNSNEQFF; cdr3_nt: TGCGCCAGCAGCACGCCCGGGACAGGGAATTCCAATGAGCAGTTCTTC
j_call: TRBJ1-5; d_call: .; cdr3_length: 16; clone_size: .; v_call: TRBV5-6; cdr3_aa: CASSSSGVYSNQPQHF; cdr3_nt: TGTGCCAGCAGCTCCAGCGGGGTTTATAGCAATCAGCCCCAGCATTTT
j_call: TRBJ2-6; d_call: .; cdr3_length: 19; clone_size: few; v_call: TRBV11-2; cdr3_aa: CASSLAPAYRRSGANVLTF; cdr3_nt: TGTGCCAGCAGCTTAGCCCCGGCCTACCGGCGCTCTGGGGCCAACGTCCTGACTTTC
j_call: TRBJ1-2; d_call: .; cdr3_length: 15; clone_size: .; v_call: TRBV28; cdr3_aa: CASSLGGHRGGGYTF; cdr3_nt: TGTGCCAGCAGTTTAGGGGGCCATCGAGGTGGAGGCTACACCTTC
j_call: TRBJ1-1; d_call: .; cdr3_length: 13; clone_size: .; v_call: TRBV10-1; cdr3_aa: CASSEQWNTEAFF; cdr3_nt: TGCGCCAGCAGTGAGCAGTGGAACACTGAAGCTTTCTTT
j_call: TRBJ2-3; d_call: .; cdr3_length: 14; clone_size: .; v_call: TRBV11-2; cdr3_aa: CASSLDRTTDTQYF; cdr3_nt: TGTGCCAGCAGCTTAGATCGGACCACAGATACGCAGTATTTT
j_call: TRBJ2-7; d_call: .; cdr3_length: 15; clone_size: .; v_call: TRBV5-1; cdr3_aa: CASSAGQRGPYEQYF; cdr3_nt: TGCGCCAGCAGCGCGGGACAGCGGGGCCCCTACGAGCAGTACTTC
j_call: TRBJ2-3; d_call: .; cdr3_length: 15; clone_size: .; v_call: TRBV27; cdr3_aa: CASSPPGQLTDTQYF; cdr3_nt: TGTGCCAGCAGTCCTCCGGGACAACTCACAGATACGCAGTATTTT
j_call: TRBJ2-6; d_call: .; cdr3_length: 16; clone_size: .; v_call: TRBV6-1; cdr3_aa: CASSEDEGSGANVLTF; cdr3_nt: TGTGCCAGCAGTGAAGATGAGGGCTCTGGGGCCAACGTCCTGACTTTC
j_call: TRBJ1-4; d_call: TRBD1; cdr3_length: 15; clone_size: .; v_call: TRBV30; cdr3_aa: CAWSTATGGGEKLFF; cdr3_nt: TGTGCCTGGAGTACCGCTACAGGGGGCGGTGAAAAACTGTTTTTT
j_call: TRBJ2-6; d_call: .; cdr3_length: 16; clone_size: .; v_call: TRBV5-4; cdr3_aa: CASSSVRGSGANVLTF; cdr3_nt: TGTGCCAGCAGCTCAGTCAGGGGCTCTGGGGCCAACGTCCTGACTTTC
j_call: TRBJ2-1; d_call: .; cdr3_length: 13; clone_size: .; v_call: TRBV19; cdr3_aa: CASRRSSYNEQFF; cdr3_nt: TGTGCCAGTAGGCGGAGCTCCTACAATGAGCAGTTCTTC
j_call: TRBJ1-1; d_call: .; cdr3_length: 14; clone_size: .; v_call: TRBV5-4; cdr3_aa: CASSRSGVGTEAFF; cdr3_nt: TGTGCCAGCAGCCGGTCAGGGGTGGGCACTGAAGCTTTCTTT
j_call: TRBJ2-7; d_call: .; cdr3_length: 13; clone_size: once; v_call: TRBV11-3; cdr3_aa: CASSLGQPYEQYF; cdr3_nt: TGTGCCAGCAGCTTGGGACAACCCTACGAGCAGTACTTC
j_call: TRBJ1-1; d_call: TRBD1; cdr3_length: 17; clone_size: .; v_call: TRBV5-6; cdr3_aa: CASSLAWGTGKNTEAFF; cdr3_nt: TGTGCCAGCAGCTTGGCCTGGGGGACAGGGAAGAACACTGAAGCTTTCTTT
j_call: TRBJ2-6; d_call: .; cdr3_length: 15; clone_size: many; v_call: TRBV19; cdr3_aa: CASSPRVLGANVLTF; cdr3_nt: TGTGCCAGTAGTCCCCGGGTCCTTGGGGCCAACGTCCTGACTTTC
j_call: TRBJ1-1; d_call: TRBD1; cdr3_length: 12; clone_size: few; v_call: TRBV5-1; cdr3_aa: CASSKQGTEAFF; cdr3_nt: TGCGCCAGCAGCAAACAGGGGACCGAAGCTTTCTTT
j_call: TRBJ2-2; d_call: .; cdr3_length: 13; clone_size: .; v_call: TRBV30; cdr3_aa: CARGGKNTGELFF; cdr3_nt: TGTGCCCGTGGGGGGAAAAACACCGGGGAGCTGTTTTTT
j_call: TRBJ2-2; d_call: .; cdr3_length: 16; clone_size: many; v_call: TRBV5-1; cdr3_aa: CASSFAGTINTGELFF; cdr3_nt: TGCGCCAGCAGCTTTGCCGGGACCATAAACACCGGGGAGCTGTTTTTT
j_call: TRBJ2-1; d_call: TRBD2; cdr3_length: 18; clone_size: .; v_call: TRBV11-1; cdr3_aa: CASSLGSRGSGIYNEQFF; cdr3_nt: TGTGCCAGCAGCTTAGGGAGCCGTGGTAGCGGGATCTACAATGAGCAGTTCTTC
j_call: TRBJ2-3; d_call: TRBD2; cdr3_length: 15; clone_size: .; v_call: TRBV2; cdr3_aa: CASRRRLAVTDTQYF; cdr3_nt: TGTGCCAGCAGGAGGAGACTAGCGGTCACAGATACGCAGTATTTT
j_call: TRBJ1-1; d_call: .; cdr3_length: 12; clone_size: .; v_call: TRBV6-6; cdr3_aa: CASSRGNTEAFF; cdr3_nt: TGTGCCAGCAGTCGGGGGAACACTGAAGCTTTCTTT
j_call: TRBJ2-7; d_call: .; cdr3_length: 12; clone_size: once; v_call: TRBV28; cdr3_aa: CASTRGLYEQYF; cdr3_nt: TGTGCCAGCACTAGGGGACTCTACGAGCAGTACTTC
j_call: TRBJ2-6; d_call: TRBD1; cdr3_length: 14; clone_size: .; v_call: TRBV19; cdr3_aa: CASSGTAGANVLTF; cdr3_nt: TGTGCCAGTAGCGGGACAGCTGGGGCCAACGTCCTGACTTTC
j_call: TRBJ2-1; d_call: .; cdr3_length: 15; clone_size: .; v_call: TRBV6-1; cdr3_aa: CASSIERNRYNEQFF; cdr3_nt: TGTGCCAGCAGTATCGAGCGGAACCGCTACAATGAGCAGTTCTTC
j_call: TRBJ1-2; d_call: .; cdr3_length: 11; clone_size: .; v_call: TRBV19; cdr3_aa: CASENNYGYTF; cdr3_nt: TGTGCCAGTGAGAATAACTATGGCTACACCTTC
j_call: TRBJ2-3; d_call: .; cdr3_length: 13; clone_size: .; v_call: TRBV18; cdr3_aa: CASSPPSIDTQYF; cdr3_nt: TGTGCCAGCTCACCACCTAGTATAGATACGCAGTATTTT
j_call: TRBJ2-2; d_call: .; cdr3_length: 15; clone_size: .; v_call: TRBV7-3; cdr3_aa: CASSFWGTGTGELFF; cdr3_nt: TGTGCCAGCAGCTTTTGGGGTACCGGAACCGGGGAGCTGTTTTTT
j_call: TRBJ2-5; d_call: .; cdr3_length: 12; clone_size: .; v_call: TRBV6-5; cdr3_aa: CASSFRGETQYF; cdr3_nt: TGTGCCAGCAGCTTCCGAGGAGAGACCCAGTACTTC
j_call: TRBJ2-7; d_call: .; cdr3_length: 12; clone_size: .; v_call: TRBV7-8; cdr3_aa: CASSLDRGEQYF; cdr3_nt: TGTGCCAGCAGCTTAGATAGGGGCGAGCAGTACTTC
j_call: TRBJ2-7; d_call: .; cdr3_length: 14; clone_size: .; v_call: TRBV6-6; cdr3_aa: CASSSPKIRSEQYF; cdr3_nt: TGTGCCAGCAGTTCTCCAAAAATAAGATCCGAGCAGTACTTC
j_call: TRBJ1-5; d_call: TRBD1; cdr3_length: 14; clone_size: many; v_call: TRBV6-5; cdr3_aa: CASRLRTGWQPQHF; cdr3_nt: TGTGCCAGCAGACTCCGGACAGGGTGGCAGCCCCAGCATTTT
j_call: TRBJ2-7; d_call: TRBD1; cdr3_length: 16; clone_size: once; v_call: TRBV28; cdr3_aa: CASSLWGTGRPYEQYF; cdr3_nt: TGTGCCAGCAGTTTATGGGGGACAGGGCGTCCCTACGAGCAGTACTTC
j_call: TRBJ2-5; d_call: .; cdr3_length: 13; clone_size: .; v_call: TRBV7-6; cdr3_aa: CASSLGLSETQYF; cdr3_nt: TGTGCCAGCAGCTTAGGTCTAAGTGAGACCCAGTACTTC
j_call: TRBJ2-2; d_call: TRBD1; cdr3_length: 14; clone_size: few; v_call: TRBV25-1; cdr3_aa: CASNRQGNTGELFF; cdr3_nt: TGTGCCAGCAACCGACAGGGGAACACCGGGGAGCTGTTTTTT
j_call: TRBJ2-1; d_call: .; cdr3_length: 15; clone_size: .; v_call: TRBV5-1; cdr3_aa: CASSPARPSYNEQFF; cdr3_nt: TGCGCCAGCAGTCCCGCCAGGCCCTCCTACAATGAGCAGTTCTTC
j_call: TRBJ2-2; d_call: .; cdr3_length: 14; clone_size: .; v_call: TRBV4-1; cdr3_aa: CASSHPTNTGELFF; cdr3_nt: TGCGCCAGCAGCCACCCTACCAACACCGGGGAGCTGTTTTTT
j_call: TRBJ2-5; d_call: .; cdr3_length: 14; clone_size: .; v_call: TRBV10-3; cdr3_aa: CAISEGGPVETQYF; cdr3_nt: TGTGCCATCAGTGAAGGGGGGCCGGTTGAGACCCAGTACTTC
j_call: TRBJ2-7; d_call: TRBD1; cdr3_length: 16; clone_size: .; v_call: TRBV7-9; cdr3_aa: CASSHLDRVPPYEQYF; cdr3_nt: TGTGCCAGCAGCCACTTAGACAGGGTCCCCCCCTACGAGCAGTACTTC
j_call: TRBJ2-2; d_call: TRBD1; cdr3_length: 15; clone_size: .; v_call: TRBV11-2; cdr3_aa: CASSSGTANTGELFF; cdr3_nt: TGTGCCAGCAGCTCCGGGACAGCGAACACCGGGGAGCTGTTTTTT